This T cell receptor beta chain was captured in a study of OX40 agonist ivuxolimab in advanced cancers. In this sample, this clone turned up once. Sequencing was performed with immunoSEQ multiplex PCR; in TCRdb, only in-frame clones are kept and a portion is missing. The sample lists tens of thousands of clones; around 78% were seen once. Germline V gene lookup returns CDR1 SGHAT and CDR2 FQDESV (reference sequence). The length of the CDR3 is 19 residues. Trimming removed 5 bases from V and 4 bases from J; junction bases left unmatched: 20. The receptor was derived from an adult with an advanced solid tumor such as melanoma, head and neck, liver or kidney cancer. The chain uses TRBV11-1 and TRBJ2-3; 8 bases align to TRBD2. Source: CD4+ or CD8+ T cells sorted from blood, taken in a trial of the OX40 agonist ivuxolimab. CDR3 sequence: CASSPLLWLSGSGPDTQYF. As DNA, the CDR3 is TGTGCCAGCAGCCCTCTACTCTGGTTGAGCGGGAGTGGTCCAGATACGCAGTATTTT.